This record looks at one TCR beta chain sequence and its context. Its antigen is as yet unknown. None of the included patients had other autoimmune diseases, uncontrolled infections, pregnancy or lactation, as these led to exclusion. Each diagnosis was determined on the basis of clinical symptoms, serum thyroxine, TRAb, thyroid ultrasound and orbital computed tomography. The data were taken from a study of Graves' ophthalmopathy and Graves' hyperthyroidism. Across the study: Before any treatment, peripheral blood was taken at the initial diagnosis. The study, taken as a whole, reports: Sensitivity reached 85% to 90% and specificity about 81% for a 13-signature model separating ophthalmopathy from stable hyperthyroidism.

The authors amplified TCR beta CDR3 regions, and they did so from RNA transcripts for repertoire sequencing. Second-round multiplex PCR came after a first-round RT-PCR that employed HTBI primers. TCRdb fed the multiplex PCR reads into MiXCR, producing one record per CDR3 protein. This table holds about 240,000 distinct CDR3 sequences, 40% to 50% found once. CDR3 size: 16 residues. Germline lookup yields CDR1 MGHRA and CDR2 YSYEKL. Trimming stripped 1 base from V and 2 bases from J, with 14 bases between. J is TRBJ1-2 and V is TRBV4-1; the D is unclear. The receptor's source is an adult man with Graves' ophthalmopathy. The sequencing sample was made of peripheral blood. The CDR3 here is CASSQGSGPSNYGYTF. DNA for the CDR3: TGCGCCAGCAGCCAAGGTTCCGGGCCCTCGAACTATGGCTACACCTTC.